These 14 T cell receptor beta chains share one sample of origin, sequenced in a study of neurological immune-mediated disorders. TCRdb used MiXCR to reprocess the 5' RACE reads, holding one entry per CDR3 protein. The data contain over 11,000 distinct CDR3 sequences, about 6.8% of them seen just once; the ten biggest clones take up approximately 25%. The specimen was CD8+ T cells from blood. The receptors derive from a woman in her forties in good health.

This clonotype was recorded many times. The chain is built from TRBV5-1 and TRBJ1-5; 8 bases agree with TRBD1. The junction had 4 bases not matched to a gene; V was cut back by 1 base and J by 7 bases. Germline assignment: CDR1 SGHRS and CDR2 YFSETQ. This CDR3 comprises 14 residues. CDR3 coding DNA: TGCGCCAGCAGCTTGACAGGGGGGCACCAGCCCCAGCATTTT. It is translated as CASSLTGGHQPQHF.

This clonotype was seen many times. The chain carries TRBV10-2 and TRBJ1-1; D unresolved. V lost 3 bases and J lost 1, with 9 bases in between. The CDR3 consists of 14 residues. In germline, CDR1 is WSHSY, CDR2 SAAADI. CDR3 in DNA: TGCGCCAGCAGTGAAGACACTTCGAACACTGAAGCTTTCTTT. This encodes CASSEDTSNTEAFF.

This clonotype was recorded at least ten times. The chain employs TRBV3-1 and TRBJ2-3; 7 bases agree with TRBD2. V lost 4 bases to trimming and J lost 5 bases; unmatched junction nucleotides: 12. The germline CDR1 and CDR2 sequences are LGHDT and YNNKEL (reference sequence). The CDR3 contains 16 residues. In nucleotides, the CDR3 is TGTGCCAGCAGCCTATTCCGCGGGAGTTTAGGAGATACGCAGTATTTT. It encodes CASSLFRGSLGDTQYF.

This clonotype was observed at least ten times. The chain employs TRBV14 and TRBJ1-2; D gene ambiguous. The CDR3 sequence is 16 residues long. V gave up 1 base and J gave up 5 bases, with 17 bases separating them. Germline V gene lookup returns CDR1 SGHDN and CDR2 FVKESK. CDR3 sequence: CASSQVETRSIYGYTF. In DNA form, the CDR3 reads TGTGCCAGCAGCCAAGTCGAGACACGGTCGATTTATGGCTACACCTTC.

This clonotype has a count of ten or more. This chain uses TRBV6-1 with TRBJ2-5; D tentatively fits TRBD1 or TRBD2 (6 bases each). Trimming removed 2 bases from V and 5 bases from J, with 15 bases in between. The CDR3 totals 15 residues. Germline CDR1 is MNHNS and CDR2 is SASEGT. CDR3 loop: CASSESPGAWETQYF. The CDR3 DNA sequence: TGTGCCAGCAGTGAATCACCGGGGGCCTGGGAGACCCAGTACTTC.

This clonotype was seen many times. CDR3 sequence reads: CSANPLGRSSYNEQFF. CDR3 in DNA: TGCAGTGCTAATCCCTTGGGACGGAGCTCCTACAATGAGCAGTTCTTC. The gene calls are TRBV20-1 and TRBJ2-1; the D gene could be TRBD1 or TRBD2 (5 bases each). Germline V gene sequence: CDR1 DFQATT, CDR2 SNEGSKA (reference sequence). V was pared by 4 bases and J by 0 bases, with 16 bases between. There are 16 residues in the CDR3.

This clonotype has at least ten counts. The chain employs TRBV4-2 and TRBJ1-2; tentative D call: TRBD1 (5 bases). The germline V gene has CDR1 LGHNA and CDR2 YNFKEQ. The CDR3 extends over 13 amino acids. V shed 1 base and J shed 4 bases, with 7 bases lying between them. The CDR3 loop reads CASSQGGAYGYTF. CDR3 bases: TGTGCCAGCAGCCAAGGGGGCGCCTATGGCTACACCTTC.

The table lists this clonotype with many counts. The chain employs TRBV25-1 and TRBJ1-1, with D uncertain. The CDR3 spans 13 residues. The V end was cut by 3 bases, the J end by 0 bases, with 5 bases between. Germline-derived CDR1 and CDR2 are MGHDK and SYGVNS. The CDR3 sequence: CASSEAMNTEAFF. The CDR3 nucleotides read TGTGCCAGCAGTGAGGCAATGAACACTGAAGCTTTCTTT.

This clonotype was recorded at least ten times. The chain is built from TRBV29-1 and TRBJ2-1; TRBD1 matches at 9 bases. CDR3 length: 17 residues. Unmatched junction bases numbered 7, after V lost 0 bases and J lost 1 base. CDR1 is SQVTM, CDR2 ANQGSEA, per germline. In DNA form, the CDR3 reads TGCAGCGTTGAAGACAGCCCGACAGGGGGTTCCTACAATGAGCAGTTCTTC. Translation gives CSVEDSPTGGSYNEQFF.

This clonotype rates as medium-sized. The rearrangement links TRBV28 to TRBJ2-1; D call uncertain. Germline CDR1 and CDR2: MDHEN and SYDVKM. The CDR3 covers 14 residues. V lost 4 bases, J lost 6 bases, and 13 bases lay in between. The CDR3 region has the DNA TGTGCCAGCAGTTCAACAACCCCCCCCAATGAGCAGTTCTTC. This gives the protein CASSSTTPPNEQFF. Filled out from reference TRBV28 and TRBJ2-1, the complete variable domain reads DVKVTQSSRYLVKRTGEKVFLECVQDMDHENMFWYRQDPGLGLRLIYFSYDVKMKEKGDIPEGYSVSREKKERFSLILESASTNQTSMYLCASSSTTPPNEQFFGPGTRLTVL.

This clonotype was seen ten or more times. The CDR3 protein is CASSQVGMKYNEQFF. The CDR3 DNA reads as TGTGCCAGCAGCCAAGTCGGGATGAAGTACAATGAGCAGTTCTTC. The chain joins TRBV3-1 to TRBJ2-1; tentative D call: TRBD2 (5 bases). The germline V and J ends were trimmed by 1 base and 4 bases, with 11 bases remaining between them. From germline, CDR1 is LGHDT and CDR2 YNNKEL (reference sequence). This CDR3 region has 15 residues.

This clonotype has a count of ten or more. The chain couples TRBV5-1 to TRBJ2-1, with D possibly being TRBD2 (6 bases). V was cut by 0 bases and J by 9 bases, with 19 bases left in between. CDR1 and CDR2 from the germline V gene are SGHRS and YFSETQ. The CDR3 covers 16 residues. CDR3 residues: CASSLGFSGTAGEQFF. In nucleotides, the CDR3 is TGCGCCAGCAGCTTGGGATTTAGCGGCACGGCGGGTGAGCAGTTCTTC.

The table lists this clonotype with many counts. The V gene is TRBV15, the J gene TRBJ1-1; D is possibly TRBD1 (5 bases). Germline-derived CDR1 and CDR2 are LNHNV and YYDKDF (reference sequence). The CDR3 length is 15 residues. Trimming removed 1 base from V and 0 bases from J, with 9 bases in between. The CDR3 sequence is CATSRGRQLNTEAFF. Here the CDR3 DNA reads TGTGCCACCAGCAGAGGTAGACAGCTGAACACTGAAGCTTTCTTT.

This clonotype was recorded many times. The chain uses TRBV15 and TRBJ2-2, with a possible D match to TRBD1 (5 bases). Per the germline V gene, CDR1 is LNHNV and CDR2 is YYDKDF (reference sequence). The V end lost 0 bases, the J end lost 3 bases, and 5 bases lay between the germline ends. The CDR3 sequence is 14 residues long. The CDR3 sequence: CATSREQDTGELFF. The CDR3 DNA sequence: TGTGCCACCAGCAGAGAACAGGACACCGGGGAGCTGTTTTTT. Filled out from reference TRBV15 and TRBJ2-2, the complete variable domain reads DAMVIQNPRYQVTQFGKPVTLSCSQTLNHNVMYWYQQKSSQAPKLLFHYYDKDFNNEADTPDNFQSRRPNTSFCFLDIRSPGLGDTAMYLCATSREQDTGELFFGEGSRLTVL.